This T cell receptor beta chain was recorded in a study of shared clonotypes between healthy human individuals. Study-level points and caveats: Inspection by rarefaction showed sorted-subset sequencing to be incomplete despite large depth. Researchers sampled blood only, noting tissue repertoires likely differ.

Here immunoSEQ multiplex PCR was the method, and the copy in TCRdb shows in-frame clones only, minus some. The data hold a few million clones, with approximately 92% observed a single time. The CDR3 extends over 21 amino acids. V lost 5 bases to trimming and J lost 2 bases; unmatched junction nucleotides: 25. Germline-derived CDR1 and CDR2 are LNHDA and SQIVND (reference sequence). About this clone: Its antigen is unidentified.

This clonotype originated in a man younger than 30 in good health. Sequenced input: naive CD4+ T cells sorted from blood. Subset defined: CD45RA+ positively selected. V is TRBV19 and J is TRBJ2-7; 9 bases agree with TRBD2. CDR3 loop: CASSAGPVVGLAGMHPYEQYF. In nucleotides, the CDR3 is TGTGCCAGTAGTGCCGGGCCTGTCGTCGGTCTAGCGGGGATGCATCCCTACGAGCAGTACTTC.